This T cell receptor beta chain derives from a study of OX40 agonist ivuxolimab in advanced cancers. Profiled with immunoSEQ multiplex PCR; TCRdb holds only in-frame clones, not every one. The sample lists 55,000 to 80,000 clones; about 89% were seen once. Points from the study as a whole: Researchers report that CD8+ T cells had, on average, more expanded clones than CD4+.

If patients had autoimmune disease history or systemic immunosuppression, they were excluded. Points on this clone: What it binds is not known.

The CDR3 is made up of 16 amino acids. The germline CDR1 and CDR2 sequences are MNHEY and SMNVEV (reference sequence). V shed 0 bases and J shed 0 bases, with 6 bases lying between them. The source is an adult with an advanced solid tumor such as melanoma, head and neck, liver or kidney cancer. The sample consisted of CD4+ or CD8+ T cells sorted from blood, taken in a trial of the OX40 agonist ivuxolimab. The rearrangement joins TRBV27 to TRBJ1-6; no reliable D call. The CDR3 nucleotides read TGTGCCAGCAGTTTATCACCACCCTCCTATAATTCACCCCTCCACTTT. It codes for CASSLSPPSYNSPLHF.